The text below deals with one T cell receptor (beta chain). What it recognizes is unknown. These data belong to a study of cytomegalovirus exposure and HLA in healthy donors. The J segment lost 5 bases and the V segment lost 1 base, leaving 8 bases of the junction unmatched. The CDR3 covers 17 residues. Germline CDR1 and CDR2: SGHAT and FQNNGV. The primer mix had 60 Vbeta and 13 Jbeta primers. Clones were sequenced by immunoSEQ multiplex PCR, and TCRdb holds only the in-frame ones, with some missing. Of around 180,000 clones detected, roughly 80% appear once; the ten largest clones hold approximately 2.2%. Whole-study findings and limits: The availability of immune exposure information extended only to CMV serostatus. Across donors, presence/absence analyses took sequencing depth to be roughly uniform. A later analysis linked a missense DCLRE1C variant to TCR beta V- and J-gene trimming.

Sequencing input: PBMCs. The rearrangement joins TRBV11-2 to TRBJ1-6, with 7 bases that match TRBD1. The clonotype comes from a male donor in good health and CMV-seronegative. The CDR3 region is CASSLALPGTDNSPLHF. DNA of the CDR3: TGTGCCAGCAGCTTAGCGCTTCCCGGGACAGATAATTCACCCCTCCACTTT.